This T cell receptor beta chain was sequenced during a study of cytomegalovirus exposure and HLA in healthy donors. CDR1 MGHRA and CDR2 YSYEKL come from the germline V gene. Trimming removed 0 bases from V and 5 bases from J; junction bases left unmatched: 7. This CDR3 has 16 amino acids. The primer mix had 60 Vbeta and 13 Jbeta primers. This table comes from immunoSEQ multiplex PCR, and its TCRdb copy is limited to in-frame clones, with some not included. Among some 190,000 clones listed, 70% to 85% were seen once. The J gene is TRBJ2-3, the V gene TRBV4-1; 8 bases map to TRBD2. The source is a man aged 35 to 55 in good health and CMV-seropositive. Material for sequencing was PBMCs. CDR3 in DNA: TGCGCCAGCAGCCAAGATGGGCGGCTAGCGGGAGATACGCAGTATTTT. Its protein is CASSQDGRLAGDTQYF.